These 24 T cell receptor beta chains were sequenced from one sample in a study of cytomegalovirus exposure and HLA in healthy donors (TCRdb year 2017). The library was built by means of the immunoSEQ multiplex PCR assay. The multiplex PCR relied on a mix of 60 forward primers for TCR Vbeta segments and 13 reverse primers for TCR Jbeta segments. The clones in this table, taken by TCRdb from immuneACCESS, are in-frame only. Not every clone is retained; where verified, under half of the shortfall comes from an unresolved V gene, and the cause of the rest is unknown. This sample gives approximately 220,000 clones in total; about 80% of them show up just once. Around 2% of the sample belongs to the ten largest clones. Sequences were obtained from PBMCs. All receptors derive from a man younger than 30 in good health and CMV-seronegative.

This chain joins TRBV11-1 and TRBJ2-3; D is possibly TRBD1 (6 bases). Germline CDR1 SGHAT, CDR2 FQDESV (reference sequence). Deletions cut 3 bases from V and 5 bases from J, with 21 bases between. This CDR3 region has 17 residues. The CDR3 nucleotides are TGTGCCAGCAGCTTTTCAGTCAACCAGGGGTGGGAAGATACGCAGTATTTT. Translation gives CASSFSVNQGWEDTQYF. The whole variable domain, remainder taken from reference TRBV11-1 and TRBJ2-3, is EAEVAQSPRYKITEKSQAVAFWCDPISGHATLYWYRQILGQGPELLVQFQDESVVDDSQLPKDRFSAERLKGVDSTLKIQPAELGDSAMYLCASSFSVNQGWEDTQYFGPGTRLTVL.

V gene TRBV27 combines with J gene TRBJ2-1; TRBD2 matches 10 bases. V dropped 3 bases and J dropped 2; count of bases not matched to a gene: 1. Germline lookup yields CDR1 MNHEY and CDR2 SMNVEV (reference sequence). CDR3 size: 15 residues. The CDR3 sequence: CASSFLAGAYNEQFF. In nucleotides, the CDR3 is TGTGCCAGCAGTTTCCTAGCGGGGGCCTACAATGAGCAGTTCTTC.

The gene calls are TRBV28 and TRBJ2-7; the D is unclear. The CDR3 totals 14 residues. The germline V and J ends were trimmed by 0 bases and 2 bases, with 8 bases remaining between them. Per the germline V gene, CDR1 is MDHEN and CDR2 is SYDVKM. DNA for the CDR3: TGTGCCAGCAGTTTATGGAATACAACCTACGAGCAGTACTTC. Translated, it gives CASSLWNTTYEQYF.

The chain has TRBV23-1 and TRBJ1-4, with 7 bases lining up with TRBD1. Being an ORF, TRBV23-1 has a function that is uncertain. The CDR3 covers 16 residues. The ends lost 3 bases at V and 4 bases at J; junction bases unmatched: 8. CDR3 DNA sequence: TGCGCCAGCAGTCATTCGACAGGGAAACTTAATGAAAAACTGTTTTTT. It specifies CASSHSTGKLNEKLFF.

Regarding this clone: One end of the junction does not line up with germline, which may come from a read error. The sample has other DNA sequences that encode this CDR3 too. The rearrangement links TRBV6-1 to TRBJ2-7, with D possibly TRBD2 on 6 matching bases. The germline V gene encodes CDR1 MNHNS and CDR2 SASEGT. The CDR3 is made up of 14 amino acids. CDR3 amino acids: CASSARSGGDEQYF. The CDR3 coding sequence is TGCGCCAGCAGTGCCCGGTCGGGCGGGGACGAGCAGTACTTC.

The chain links TRBV6-5 to TRBJ1-1; D is undetermined. The V end was cut by 4 bases, the J end by 5 bases, with 8 bases between. The CDR3 runs to 12 residues. CDR1 MNHEY and CDR2 SVGAGI come from the germline V gene. CDR3: CASSSPGTEAFF. CDR3 in DNA: TGTGCCAGCAGTTCCCCGGGGACTGAAGCTTTCTTT.

The rearrangement links TRBV6-5 to TRBJ2-7; D possibly corresponds to TRBD2 (6 bases). V gave up 6 bases and J gave up 1 base, with 10 bases separating them. This CDR3 region has 13 residues. Per germline, CDR1 MNHEY and CDR2 SVGAGI. CDR3 DNA: TGTGCCAGCAGAGACCTAGCGTCCTACGAGCAGTACTTC. Amino acids: CASRDLASYEQYF.

This clone was observed a handful of times. The rearrangement joins TRBV5-1 to TRBJ2-1, with no clear D. With 7 bases removed from V and 7 bases from J, the gap between germline ends came to 18 bases. The CDR3 is 14 residues long. Germline assignment: CDR1 SGHRS and CDR2 YFSETQ. CDR3 bases: TGCGCCAGCTCCAACGTAGGTTTCGGGAATGAGCAGTTCTTC. This encodes CASSNVGFGNEQFF.

The DNA for the CDR3 is TGTGCCAGCAGCCCTCACCTCCAGGAGACCCAGTACTTC. It is translated as CASSPHLQETQYF. The rearrangement uses TRBV6-4 and TRBJ2-5, with D uncertain. This CDR3 has 13 amino acids. The ends were cut back, 6 bases at V and 5 bases at J, with 13 bases in the middle. The V gene's germline CDR1 is MRHNA and CDR2 SNTAGT.

The J gene is TRBJ1-1, the V gene TRBV27; D is possibly TRBD1 (6 bases). This CDR3 has 14 residues. V was shortened by 1 base and J by 5 bases, with 11 bases between the two germline ends. Per germline, CDR1 MNHEY and CDR2 SMNVEV (reference sequence). Written as DNA, the CDR3 is TGTGCCAGCAGTTTATTGGGCCAGGGGACTGAAGCTTTCTTT. Encoded protein: CASSLLGQGTEAFF.

This clone has a single count. The chain links TRBV5-1 to TRBJ1-1, with 9 bases lining up with TRBD1. The CDR3 covers 16 residues. V lost 4 bases, J lost 2 bases, and 9 bases stayed unmatched. Germline CDR1 SGHRS, CDR2 YFSETQ. This CDR3 reads CASSQERTGVNTEAFF. CDR3 sequence (DNA): TGCGCCAGCAGCCAAGAGCGGACAGGGGTCAACACTGAAGCTTTCTTT.

The chain combines TRBV18 with TRBJ1-2; the D gene is possibly TRBD1 (5 bases). Germline V lookup: CDR1 KGHSH, CDR2 LQKENI. The CDR3 covers 15 residues. Trimming stripped 6 bases from V and 0 bases from J, with 14 bases between. CDR3 sequence (DNA): TGTGCCAGCTCTCTCGGGACTGAAGCTAACTATGGCTACACCTTC. Translating it yields CASSLGTEANYGYTF.

The J gene is TRBJ2-3, the V gene TRBV7-2; D gene uncertain. V lost 1 base to trimming and J lost 6 bases, with 23 bases between them. CDR1 SGHTA and CDR2 FQGNSA come from the germline V gene. The CDR3 has 18 amino acids. The CDR3 spells CASSLVSLTGSRTDTQYF. CDR3 in DNA: TGTGCCAGCAGCTTAGTATCCTTGACCGGGTCTCGAACGGATACGCAGTATTTT.

This chain connects TRBV9 to TRBJ1-1; 9 nucleotides align to TRBD1. The CDR3 consists of 15 residues. The V gene's germline CDR1 is SGDLS and CDR2 YYNGEE. Trimming at V came to 4 bases and at J to 4 bases, leaving 8 bases not matched to a gene. CDR3 loop: CASSPRTGVGTEAFF. The CDR3 nucleotides are TGTGCCAGCAGCCCACGGACAGGGGTGGGCACTGAAGCTTTCTTT. Based on the CDR3 plus reference TRBV9 and TRBJ1-1, the full variable domain is DSGVTQTPKHLITATGQRVTLRCSPRSGDLSVYWYQQSLDQGLQFLIQYYNGEERAKGNILERFSAQQFPDLHSELNLSSLELGDSALYFCASSPRTGVGTEAFFGQGTRLTVV.

This clone was seen a few times. This chain uses TRBV5-1 with TRBJ2-1; 10 bases are shared with TRBD2. Germline CDR1 and CDR2: SGHRS and YFSETQ. The V segment lost 3 bases and the J segment 5 bases; nucleotides outside the gene matches: 5. This CDR3 comprises 15 residues. CDR3 coding DNA: TGCGCCAGCAGCTCCAGGACTAGCGGAAACAATGAGCAGTTCTTC. Protein sequence: CASSSRTSGNNEQFF.

The chain carries TRBV27 and TRBJ1-5, with 8 bases fitting TRBD1. Trimming at V came to 6 bases and at J to 7 bases, leaving 5 bases not matched to a gene. CDR3 length: 13 residues. Germline CDR1 is MNHEY and CDR2 is SMNVEV (reference sequence). CDR3 amino acids: CASRQGAEQPQHF. As DNA, the CDR3 is TGTGCCAGCAGGCAGGGGGCGGAGCAGCCCCAGCATTTT.

The rearrangement uses TRBV6-5 and TRBJ2-7, with 11 nucleotides matching TRBD1. Looked up from germline, CDR1 is MNHEY and CDR2 is SVGAGI. The CDR3 extends over 16 amino acids. The trim removed 2 bases at V and 1 base at J, leaving 4 bases unmatched. The CDR3 sequence is CASSYGGTGGSYEQYF. The CDR3, as DNA: TGTGCCAGCAGTTACGGGGGGACAGGGGGTTCCTACGAGCAGTACTTC.

In this sample, this clone turned up a few times. This chain joins TRBV18 and TRBJ1-2; 8 nucleotides align to TRBD1. V lost 3 bases and J lost 2; bases outside the gene matches: 8. The CDR3 has 16 residues. Germline lookup yields CDR1 KGHSH and CDR2 LQKENI. CDR3 DNA sequence: TGTGCCAGCTCACCGACGACAGGGGTGGTGAACTATGGCTACACCTTC. This translates into CASSPTTGVVNYGYTF.

CDR3 in amino acids: CAPGQGVAGELFF. The DNA of the CDR3 is TGTGCCCCAGGACAGGGAGTCGCCGGGGAGCTGTTTTTT. V is TRBV6-5 and J is TRBJ2-2; 8 nucleotides match TRBD1. Germline CDR1 reads MNHEY; CDR2 reads SVGAGI. This CDR3 comprises 13 residues. The junction had 8 bases not matched to a gene; V was cut back by 11 bases and J by 6 bases.

This rearrangement joins TRBV7-2 to TRBJ2-7; D might be TRBD1 (6 bases). This CDR3 has 13 residues. Trimming removed 4 bases at V and 3 bases at J, with 10 bases between. Germline CDR1 and CDR2: SGHTA and FQGNSA. Written as DNA, the CDR3 is TGTGCCAGCAGCTCGACACAGGGCTACGAGCAGTACTTC. As protein: CASSSTQGYEQYF. Together with reference TRBV7-2 and TRBJ2-7, the CDR3 gives the full variable domain: GAGVSQSPSNKVTEKGKDVELRCDPISGHTALYWYRQSLGQGLEFLIYFQGNSAPDKSGLPSDRFSAERTGGSVSTLTIQRTQQEDSAVYLCASSSTQGYEQYFGPGTRLTVT.

This chain links TRBV5-4 with TRBJ2-5; the match to TRBD1 covers 7 bases. V trimming: 9 bases; J trimming: 2 bases; junction bases outside the gene matches: 4. The CDR3 spans 12 residues. Germline-derived CDR1 and CDR2 are SGHNT and YYREEE (reference sequence). CDR3 bases: TGTGCCATCGGGACAGCTCAAGAGACCCAGTACTTC. Translated, it gives CAIGTAQETQYF.

The chain uses TRBV4-3 and TRBJ2-1; possible D gene TRBD2, 5 bases. The V end lost 0 bases, the J end lost 3 bases, and 15 bases lay between the germline ends. This CDR3 comprises 17 residues. Germline V gives CDR1 LGHNA, CDR2 YSLEER. Written as DNA, the CDR3 is TGCGCCAGCAGCCAAGATCTTTCCCGGGGAATCTACAATGAGCAGTTCTTC. This gives the protein CASSQDLSRGIYNEQFF.

A note on this clone: A read error may account for a junction end that differs from germline. The V call is TRBV7-9, the J call TRBJ1-2, with TRBD1 as a possible D gene (6 bases). In germline, CDR1 is SEHNR, CDR2 FQNEAQ (reference sequence). The CDR3 is 14 amino acids. CDR3 sequence reads: CSSSPSGEHYGYTF. In DNA, the CDR3 is TGTTCCAGCAGCCCGTCAGGGGAACACTATGGCTACACCTTC.

The gene calls are TRBV28 and TRBJ1-2; the D gene is possibly TRBD1 (5 bases). There are 15 residues in the CDR3. Trimming left V 5 bases short and J 4 bases short, with 17 bases between. CDR1 and CDR2 from the germline V gene are MDHEN and SYDVKM. The CDR3 bases are TGTGCCAGCAGTGCCCCCCTTTGGGGGGTCTATGGCTACACCTTC. Protein: CASSAPLWGVYGYTF.